The TCR beta chain described here comes from a study of T cell repertoires in cytomegalovirus infection. Study context: Public TCR beta signatures indicated both CMV infection and matching HLA type.

After removal of 4 bases from V and 4 bases from J, the junction contained 13 bases not matched to a gene. This CDR3 contains 16 residues. CDR1 is SGHVS and CDR2 is FNYEAQ in the germline V gene. Each CDR3 protein gets one entry after TCRdb re-called the reads with MiXCR. The table shows approximately 770,000 distinct CDR3 sequences, with around 29% occurring only once. Study findings and constraints: HLA-C-restricted CMV clonotypes gave the most frequent clonotype in two of eight donors. Cumulative frequency (of public TCR beta family members) identified carriers of CMV plus the relevant HLA.

To note about this clonotype: As yet, its antigen is unknown.

Material: cultured CD8+ T cells from PBMCs, obtained from culture after CMV antigen stimulation. The rearrangement joins TRBV7-6 to TRBJ2-7; 7 nucleotides match TRBD1. This receptor was obtained from a human donor in good health (CMV status not recorded). Some clones in this sample may be carry-over from other donors' samples. CDR3 sequence reads: CASSSNAGTEPYEQYF. CDR3 in DNA: TGTGCCAGCAGCTCGAACGCCGGGACAGAGCCTTACGAGCAGTACTTC.